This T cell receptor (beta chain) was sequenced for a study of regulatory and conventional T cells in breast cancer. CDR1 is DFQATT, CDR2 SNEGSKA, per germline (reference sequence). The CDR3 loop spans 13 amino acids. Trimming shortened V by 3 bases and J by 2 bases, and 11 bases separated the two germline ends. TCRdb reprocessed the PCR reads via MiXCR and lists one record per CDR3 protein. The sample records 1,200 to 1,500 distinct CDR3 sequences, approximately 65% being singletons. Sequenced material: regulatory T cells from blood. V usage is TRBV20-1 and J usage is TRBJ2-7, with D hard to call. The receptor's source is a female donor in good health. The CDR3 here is CSASSAHPYEQYF. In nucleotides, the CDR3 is TGCAGTGCTAGTTCGGCCCACCCCTACGAGCAGTACTTC.